The clone carrying this T cell receptor beta chain has a count of ten or more. No treatment of any kind had been given to any patient before thyroid surgery. This record belongs to a study of metastatic and nonmetastatic thyroid tumors. How the authors handled the data: The study built a papillary thyroid cancer distant-metastasis classifier from CDR3 differences across clinicopathological groups. With MiXCR, TCRdb reprocessed the PCR reads. None of the V and J calls come from the authors' own analysis; TCRdb made them. Counted here are around 26,000 clones, over 10% occurring once; the ten biggest clones make up roughly an eighth. Sequenced: blood. The sequence derives from a female donor with papillary thyroid cancer or a benign thyroid nodule (not recorded which). Some clones in this sample may be carry-over from other donors' samples.

The DNA of the CDR3 is TGTGCCAGCAGCCCCCGGGACAGGGTCCGATCAGATACGCAGTATTTT. It codes for CASSPRDRVRSDTQYF. V gene TRBV7-8 combines with J gene TRBJ2-3; TRBD1 matches 9 bases. V was pared by 5 bases and J by 4 bases, with 10 bases of the junction left unmatched. There are 16 residues in the CDR3. The germline CDR1 and CDR2 sequences are SGHVS and FQNEAQ. The full variable domain, rest sourced from reference TRBV7-8 and TRBJ2-3, is GAGVSQSPRYKVAKRGQDVALRCDPISGHVSLFWYQQALGQGPEFLTYFQNEAQLDKSGLPSDRFFAERPEGSVSTLKIQRTQQEDSAVYLCASSPRDRVRSDTQYFGPGTRLTVL.